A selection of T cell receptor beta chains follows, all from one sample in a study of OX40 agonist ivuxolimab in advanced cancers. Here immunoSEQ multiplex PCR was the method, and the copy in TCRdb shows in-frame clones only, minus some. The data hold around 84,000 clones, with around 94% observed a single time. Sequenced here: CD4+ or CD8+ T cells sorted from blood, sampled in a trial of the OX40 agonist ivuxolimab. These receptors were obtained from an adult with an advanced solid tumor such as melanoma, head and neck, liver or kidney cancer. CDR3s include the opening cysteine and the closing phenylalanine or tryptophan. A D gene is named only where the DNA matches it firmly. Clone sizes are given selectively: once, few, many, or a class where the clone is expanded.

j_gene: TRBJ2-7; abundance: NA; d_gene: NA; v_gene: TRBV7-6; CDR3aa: CASSLASGQWKPYEQYF; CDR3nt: TGTGCCAGCAGCTTAGCGAGTGGACAGTGGAAACCCTACGAGCAGTACTTC
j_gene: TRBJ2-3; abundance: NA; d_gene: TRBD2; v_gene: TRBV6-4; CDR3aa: CASSPGGRGADTQYF; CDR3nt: TGTGCCAGCAGTCCCGGCGGGAGAGGCGCAGATACGCAGTATTTT
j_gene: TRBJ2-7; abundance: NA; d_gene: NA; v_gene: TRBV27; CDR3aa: CASSTRTVSYEQYF; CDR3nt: TGTGCCAGCAGTACCCGGACGGTGTCCTACGAGCAGTACTTC
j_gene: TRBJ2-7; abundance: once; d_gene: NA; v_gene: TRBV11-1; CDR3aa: CASSPLRGEQYF; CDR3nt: TGTGCCAGCAGCCCACTTAGGGGCGAGCAGTACTTC
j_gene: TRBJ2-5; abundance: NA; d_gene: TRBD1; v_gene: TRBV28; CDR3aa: CASSSQGAVWETQYF; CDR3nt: TGTGCCAGCAGTTCACAGGGGGCGGTATGGGAGACCCAGTACTTC
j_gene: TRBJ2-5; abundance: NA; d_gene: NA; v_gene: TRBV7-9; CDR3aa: CASSPRGGGMETQYF; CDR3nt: TGTGCCAGCAGCCCCCGAGGGGGGGGTATGGAGACCCAGTACTTC
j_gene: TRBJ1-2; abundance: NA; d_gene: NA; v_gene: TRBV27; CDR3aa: CASSPRGNIYGYTF; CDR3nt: TGTGCCAGCAGTCCCCGGGGAAACATCTATGGCTACACCTTC
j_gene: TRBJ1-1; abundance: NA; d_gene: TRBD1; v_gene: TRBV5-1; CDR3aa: CASSQQGGNTEAFF; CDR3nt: TGCGCCAGCAGCCAACAGGGGGGAAACACTGAAGCTTTCTTT
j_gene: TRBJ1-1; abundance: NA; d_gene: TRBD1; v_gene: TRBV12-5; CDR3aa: CASGLGQGAGGETEAFF; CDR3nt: TGTGCTAGTGGTTTGGGACAGGGCGCGGGAGGAGAGACTGAAGCTTTCTTT
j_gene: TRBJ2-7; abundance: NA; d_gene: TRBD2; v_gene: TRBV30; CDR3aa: CAWSDGGRAYEQYF; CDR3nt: TGTGCCTGGAGTGACGGCGGGAGGGCCTACGAGCAGTACTTC
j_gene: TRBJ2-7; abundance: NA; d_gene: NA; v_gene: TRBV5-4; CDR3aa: CASSLEGPYEQYF; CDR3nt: TGTGCCAGCAGCTTGGAGGGGCCCTACGAGCAGTACTTC
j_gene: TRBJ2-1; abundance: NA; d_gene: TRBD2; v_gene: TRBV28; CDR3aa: CASSPLGLAGGNEQFF; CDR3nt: TGTGCCAGCAGTCCTCTGGGACTAGCGGGAGGTAATGAGCAGTTCTTC
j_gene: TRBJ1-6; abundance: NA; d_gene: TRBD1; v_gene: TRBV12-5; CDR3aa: CASGSLTGGNSPLHF; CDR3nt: TGTGCTAGTGGTTCCCTGACAGGGGGGAATTCACCCCTCCACTTT
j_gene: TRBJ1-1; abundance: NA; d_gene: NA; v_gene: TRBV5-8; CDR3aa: CASSLDGRTNTEAFF; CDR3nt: TGTGCCAGCAGCTTGGACGGACGGACGAACACTGAAGCTTTCTTT
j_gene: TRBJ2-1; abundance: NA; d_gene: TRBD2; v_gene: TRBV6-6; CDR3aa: CASGTSGPWDEQFF; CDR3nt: TGTGCCAGCGGGACTAGCGGACCCTGGGATGAGCAGTTCTTC
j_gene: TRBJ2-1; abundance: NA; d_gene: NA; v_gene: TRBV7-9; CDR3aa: CASSSRPVNEQFF; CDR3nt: TGTGCCAGCAGCTCGCGCCCCGTCAATGAGCAGTTCTTC
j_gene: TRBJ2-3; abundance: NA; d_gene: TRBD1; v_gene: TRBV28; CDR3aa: CASSQTGQGPDTQYF; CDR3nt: TGTGCCAGCAGCCAAACCGGACAGGGGCCCGATACGCAGTATTTT